This T cell receptor (beta chain) was found in a study of blood T cell repertoires in COVID-19. Study-level background: PBMCs, B-cell-depleted T cells, or T cells were the source of the cDNA or gDNA that made up the material.

Produced via immunoSEQ multiplex PCR; TCRdb's table is partial and in-frame only. The data show approximately 190,000 clones, approximately 80% seen once. The CDR3 spans 12 residues. Looked up from germline, CDR1 is SGHNT and CDR2 is YYREEE (reference sequence). The ends were cut back, 5 bases at V and 7 bases at J, with 10 bases in the middle. This sequence was found in a human donor in a cohort sampled during active COVID-19. J is TRBJ2-1 and V is TRBV5-4; tentatively, D is TRBD2 (5 bases). The sequenced sample consisted of peripheral blood. CDR3 in DNA: TGTGCCAGCAGTAGGACTCAAAATGAGCAGTTCTTC. Translating it yields CASSRTQNEQFF.